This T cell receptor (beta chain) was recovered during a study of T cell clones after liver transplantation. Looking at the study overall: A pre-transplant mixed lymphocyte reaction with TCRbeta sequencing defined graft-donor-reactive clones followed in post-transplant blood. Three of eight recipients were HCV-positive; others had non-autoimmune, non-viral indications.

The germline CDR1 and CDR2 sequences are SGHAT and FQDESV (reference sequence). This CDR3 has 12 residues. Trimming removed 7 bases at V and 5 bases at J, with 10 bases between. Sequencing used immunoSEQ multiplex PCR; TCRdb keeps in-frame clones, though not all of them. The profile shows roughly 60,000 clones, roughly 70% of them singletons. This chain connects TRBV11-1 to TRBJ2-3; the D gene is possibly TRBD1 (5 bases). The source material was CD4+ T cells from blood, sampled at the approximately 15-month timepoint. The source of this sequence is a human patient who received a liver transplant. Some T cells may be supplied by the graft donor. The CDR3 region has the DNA TGTGCCAGCACCCAGGGTGGAGATACGCAGTATTTT. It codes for CASTQGGDTQYF.